The clone carrying this T cell receptor beta chain occurred once. The authors sequenced TCR beta from blood CD8+ and CD4+ T cells. The multiple sclerosis control group was made up of treatment-naive patients with stable or active relapsing-remitting disease. This sample was included in a study of CD8 T cells in Susac syndrome. It was with random hexamers that roughly 0.45 to 1 ug RNA was reverse transcribed. Amplification of TCR beta CDR3 across 54 Vbeta and 13 Jbeta was performed with immunoSEQ multiplex PCR. TCRdb used MiXCR to reprocess the immunoSEQ multiplex PCR reads, holding one entry per CDR3 protein. Of roughly 67,000 distinct CDR3 sequences detected, about 95% appear once; the ten largest clones hold roughly 0.4%. The CDR3 spans 18 residues. The V gene end was trimmed by 0 bases and the J gene end by 3 bases; junction bases not matched to a gene: 7. From germline, CDR1 is DFQATT and CDR2 SNEGSKA (reference sequence).

The receptor was isolated from a human donor with multiple sclerosis. The sequencing input was CD8+ T cells from PBMCs. The chain has TRBV20-1 and TRBJ2-1; 14 bases line up with TRBD2. The CDR3 DNA reads TGCAGTGCTAGAGATACCCGACTAGCGGGGGGGGTCTACAATGAGCAGTTCTTC. This codes for CSARDTRLAGGVYNEQFF.